The entry that follows covers one T cell receptor beta chain sequence. The source of the sample is a study of blood T cell repertoires in COVID-19. The J segment lost 5 bases and the V segment lost 0 bases, leaving 8 bases of the junction unmatched. Germline CDR1 and CDR2: SGDLS and YYNGEE. CDR3 length equals 19 residues. Libraries were prepared by immunoSEQ multiplex PCR; TCRdb keeps only in-frame clonotypes and omits some of them. The top ten hold around 0.88% of the sample, which has roughly 250,000 clones, approximately 90% seen once. This receptor was obtained from a man aged 25-40 years with acute or convalescent COVID-19. Sequenced: peripheral blood. V gene TRBV9 combines with J gene TRBJ2-2, with TRBD2 matching over 15 bases. CDR3 coding DNA: TGTGCCAGCAGCGTAGACGTAAGGGGACTAGCGGGAGGAACCGGGGAGCTGTTTTTT. This translates into CASSVDVRGLAGGTGELFF. The full variable domain, its missing parts supplied by reference TRBV9 and TRBJ2-2, is DSGVTQTPKHLITATGQRVTLRCSPRSGDLSVYWYQQSLDQGLQFLIQYYNGEERAKGNILERFSAQQFPDLHSELNLSSLELGDSALYFCASSVDVRGLAGGTGELFFGEGSRLTVL.